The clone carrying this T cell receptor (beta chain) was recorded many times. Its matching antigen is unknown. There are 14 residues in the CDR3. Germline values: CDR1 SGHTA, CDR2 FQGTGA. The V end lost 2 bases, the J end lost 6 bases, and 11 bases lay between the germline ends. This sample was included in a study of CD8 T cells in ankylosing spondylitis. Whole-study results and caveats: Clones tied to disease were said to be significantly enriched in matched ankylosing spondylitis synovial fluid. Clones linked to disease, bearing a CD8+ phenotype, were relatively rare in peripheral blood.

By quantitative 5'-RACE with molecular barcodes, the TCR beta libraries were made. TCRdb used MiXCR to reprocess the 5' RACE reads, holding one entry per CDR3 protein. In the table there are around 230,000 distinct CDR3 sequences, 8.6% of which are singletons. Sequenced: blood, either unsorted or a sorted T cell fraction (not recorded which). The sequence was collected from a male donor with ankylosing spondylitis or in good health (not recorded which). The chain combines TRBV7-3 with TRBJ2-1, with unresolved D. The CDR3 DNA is TGTGCCAGCAGCTTAGGACCATCCGGCAATGAGCAGTTCTTC. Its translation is CASSLGPSGNEQFF.